Below, 20 T cell receptor beta chains from the same sample are listed, as sequenced in a study of CD8+CD57+ T cells in acquired aplastic anemia. For CDR3 and TCR beta VDJ profiling, genomic DNA was the template used. TCRdb independently ran MiXCR on the reads; one entry per CDR3 protein. This table has 100,000 to 150,000 distinct CDR3 sequences, about 40% appearing once. What was sequenced was sorted CD4+, CD8+, or CD8+CD57+ T cells (not recorded which) from PBMCs. The receptors here all came from a human donor in good health, serving as a control.

This clonotype was recorded many times. CDR3 in DNA: TGTGCCACCAGCAGAGATGGAACGGTGAACACTGAAGCTTTCTTT. Amino acid sequence: CATSRDGTVNTEAFF. The V and J genes are TRBV15 and TRBJ1-1; D ambiguous. V lost 0 bases, J lost 0 bases, and 8 bases lay in between. Germline V gives CDR1 LNHNV, CDR2 YYDKDF (reference sequence). CDR3 size: 15 residues.

This clonotype occurred many times. This rearrangement joins TRBV7-7 to TRBJ2-2, with 7 bases fitting TRBD1. V shed 1 base, J shed 6 bases, and the junction held 2 bases outside the gene matches. The germline gives CDR1 SSHAT, CDR2 FNYEAQ (reference sequence). This CDR3 comprises 14 residues. Written as DNA, the CDR3 is TGTGCCAGCAGCTTAGTCCAGGGGGCCGGGGAGCTGTTTTTT. This codes for CASSLVQGAGELFF. The variable domain in full, with the rest retrieved from reference TRBV7-7 and TRBJ2-2, is GAGVSQSPRYKVTKRGQDVTLRCDPISSHATLYWYQQALGQGPEFLTYFNYEAQPDKSGLPSDRFSAERPEGSISTLTIQRTEQRDSAMYRCASSLVQGAGELFFGEGSRLTVL.

In this sample, this clonotype is medium-sized. The CDR3 sequence is CSVGTGGLLGYTF. The CDR3 bases are TGCAGCGTCGGGACAGGGGGCCTTCTTGGCTACACCTTC. V and J are TRBV29-1 and TRBJ1-2; 12 nucleotides agree with TRBD1. V shed 6 bases, J shed 7 bases, and the junction held 6 bases outside the gene matches. CDR1 is SQVTM, CDR2 ANQGSEA, per germline. The CDR3 sequence is 13 residues long.

The chain has TRBV3-1 and TRBJ1-1; possibly TRBD1 for D (5 bases). There are 15 residues in the CDR3. Germline CDR1 is LGHDT and CDR2 is YNNKEL (reference sequence). The V and J ends lost 1 base and 6 bases respectively, with 15 bases between them. The CDR3 DNA reads TGTGCCAGCAGCCAAGCGATGGGGGGGTTCGCTGAAGCTTTCTTT. Translating gives CASSQAMGGFAEAFF.

This clonotype was recorded a few times. This may be a read error, as it is one base from a much larger clone. The genes are TRBV20-1 and TRBJ2-3; D ambiguous. Germline CDR1 and CDR2: DFQATT and SNEGSKA (reference sequence). CDR3 length equals 15 residues. CDR3 sequence (DNA): TGCAGTGCTAGAGCGGCAGAGCACGCCACAGATACGCAGTGTTTT. This sequence encodes CSARAAEHATDTQCF.

This clonotype was counted many times. V is TRBV4-2 and J is TRBJ2-7; D is uncertain. V dropped 4 bases and J dropped 0 bases, with 13 bases sitting between them. This CDR3 spans 15 amino acids. CDR1 is LGHNA and CDR2 is YNFKEQ in the germline V gene. CDR3 coding DNA: TGTGCCAGCAGCCCCCGGATGGTGAGCTCCTACGAGCAGTACTTC. It specifies CASSPRMVSSYEQYF.

The V gene is TRBV10-2, the J gene TRBJ2-7; tentatively, D is TRBD1 (5 bases). V gave up 2 bases and J gave up 2 bases, with 10 bases separating them. The CDR3 is made up of 14 amino acids. Germline CDR1 reads WSHSY; CDR2 reads SAAADI. DNA of the CDR3: TGCGCCAGCAGTGAGGCAGGGCGAACCTACGAGCAGTACTTC. It encodes CASSEAGRTYEQYF.

The V gene is TRBV27, the J gene TRBJ2-1; 7 nucleotides match TRBD1. V was pared by 6 bases and J by 8 bases, with 16 bases of the junction left unmatched. Germline V gene data show CDR1 as MNHEY and CDR2 as SMNVEV (reference sequence). The CDR3 extends over 16 amino acids. The CDR3 region is CASSPFDRDNKDEQFF. CDR3 nucleotides: TGTGCCAGCAGCCCATTCGACAGGGATAATAAGGATGAGCAGTTCTTC.

This clonotype was recorded many times. This chain joins TRBV15 and TRBJ2-5; 7 nucleotides line up with TRBD1. With 5 bases clipped from V and 3 bases from J, the junction kept 6 bases outside the gene matches. Germline V gene sequence: CDR1 LNHNV, CDR2 YYDKDF (reference sequence). The CDR3 contains 14 residues. The CDR3 sequence: CATSRDRPKETQYF. The DNA for the CDR3 is TGTGCCACCAGCCGGGACAGACCCAAAGAGACCCAGTACTTC.

This clonotype came up many times. V is TRBV5-4 and J is TRBJ2-1; no definite D call. V was clipped by 0 bases and J by 5 bases, with 3 bases between them. The germline V gene encodes CDR1 SGHNT and CDR2 YYREEE (reference sequence). The CDR3 loop spans 12 amino acids. CDR3 DNA sequence: TGTGCCAGCAGCTTGGACCACAATGAGCAGTTCTTC. This gives the protein CASSLDHNEQFF.

The DNA for the CDR3 is TGTGCCACCAGCAGAGATCGTTTAGGGACAGCCTATGGCTACACCTTC. This codes for CATSRDRLGTAYGYTF. This chain joins TRBV15 and TRBJ1-2; 7 nucleotides align to TRBD1. Looked up from germline, CDR1 is LNHNV and CDR2 is YYDKDF (reference sequence). With V trimmed by 0 bases and J by 4 bases, 8 bases remained unmatched. This CDR3 region has 16 residues.

This clonotype was counted at least ten times. The gene calls are TRBV5-4 and TRBJ1-4; 9 nucleotides agree with TRBD1. The trim removed 2 bases at V and 5 bases at J, leaving 7 bases unmatched. Germline assignment: CDR1 SGHNT and CDR2 YYREEE (reference sequence). CDR3 length: 16 amino acids. In nucleotides, the CDR3 is TGTGCCAGCAGCTTTGGAGTGGGACAGGGAAATGAAAAACTGTTTTTT. Its translation is CASSFGVGQGNEKLFF. The full variable domain, its missing parts supplied by reference TRBV5-4 and TRBJ1-4, is ETGVTQSPTHLIKTRGQQVTLRCSSQSGHNTVSWYQQALGQGPQFIFQYYREEENGRGNFPPRFSGLQFPNYSSELNVNALELDDSALYLCASSFGVGQGNEKLFFGSGTQLSVL.

There are many counts of this clonotype. The chain recombines TRBV9 with TRBJ2-3, with TRBD1 as a possible D gene (5 bases). The CDR3 spans 13 residues. CDR1 and CDR2 (germline): SGDLS, YYNGEE. Trimming left V 4 bases short and J 3 bases short, with 9 bases between. CDR3 coding DNA: TGTGCCAGCAGCCCACGACAGACAGATACGCAGTATTTT. As protein: CASSPRQTDTQYF.

This clonotype was detected many times. The chain combines TRBV9 with TRBJ1-2, with unresolved D. CDR3 length: 14 amino acids. CDR1 is SGDLS, CDR2 YYNGEE, per germline. The ends were cut back, 4 bases at V and 2 bases at J, with 12 bases in the middle. The DNA for the CDR3 is TGTGCCAGCAGCTCTCAATGGGTCAACTATGGCTACACCTTC. Translated: CASSSQWVNYGYTF.

This sequence joins TRBV10-3 and TRBJ1-3; 7 positions match TRBD1. V dropped 4 bases and J dropped 8; count of bases not matched to a gene: 14. The CDR3 sequence is 16 residues long. Germline V gene data show CDR1 as ENHRY and CDR2 as SYGVKD. The CDR3 coding sequence is TGTGCCATCAGTGTTCAGGGGGGGGACTATGGCTACACCATATATTTT. This translates into CAISVQGGDYGYTIYF.

The rearrangement joins TRBV30 to TRBJ1-1, with D possibly being TRBD1 (5 bases). CDR1 is GTSNPN and CDR2 is SVGIG in the germline V gene (reference sequence). CDR3 size: 12 residues. V lost 6 bases and J lost 1, with 9 bases in between. The CDR3 protein is CACQGPNTEAFF. The CDR3 DNA is TGTGCCTGTCAGGGCCCGAACACTGAAGCTTTCTTT.

This clonotype was counted ten times or more. The V gene is TRBV3-1, the J gene TRBJ2-7; no reliable D call. Germline CDR1 LGHDT, CDR2 YNNKEL (reference sequence). With 0 bases removed from V and 2 bases from J, the gap between germline ends came to 8 bases. The CDR3 contains 14 residues. CDR3 sequence: CASSQDHQTYEQYF. For the CDR3, the DNA is TGTGCCAGCAGCCAAGATCACCAGACCTACGAGCAGTACTTC.

The J gene is TRBJ2-7, the V gene TRBV15; 7 bases map to TRBD1. This CDR3 has 13 amino acids. The V segment lost 3 bases and the J segment 5 bases; nucleotides outside the gene matches: 4. Per germline, CDR1 LNHNV and CDR2 YYDKDF (reference sequence). CDR3: CATSSEGADEQYF. The CDR3, as DNA: TGTGCCACCAGCAGCGAGGGGGCCGACGAGCAGTACTTC.

The rearrangement links TRBV12-5 to TRBJ1-5, with D possibly TRBD1 on 5 matching bases. Germline lookup yields CDR1 LGHNT and CDR2 FRNRAP. Trimming removed 7 bases from V and 5 bases from J, with 21 bases in between. This CDR3 is 16 amino acids long. The CDR3 bases are TGTGCTAGTGTCCTTTTTTCGCCGGGACTCGATCAGCCCCAGCATTTT. Translation gives CASVLFSPGLDQPQHF.

The table lists this clonotype with many counts. The chain carries TRBV5-4 and TRBJ1-2, with TRBD1 as a possible D gene (5 bases). The CDR3 sequence is 16 residues long. Germline V CDR1 and CDR2: SGHNT, YYREEE (reference sequence). Trimming pared 0 bases from V and 4 bases from J, leaving 16 bases between. Here the CDR3 DNA reads TGTGCCAGCAGCTTGGCCGGAAGGGGCGCAAGCTATGGCTACACCTTC. This sequence encodes CASSLAGRGASYGYTF.